The 7 T cell receptor beta chains in this list originate from one sample, sequenced in a study of beta chain features in type 1 diabetes. All of the isolated RNA was reverse transcribed, so expressed TCRB transcripts were sequenced. Using immunoSEQ multiplex PCR, the repertoire was profiled, and TCRdb retains in-frame clones only, with some absent. Of about 140,000 clones in the sample, less than 10% were seen once. The sample was central memory CD4+ T cells from blood. The receptors here all came from a woman in her 40s in good health.

This clone was picked up a small number of times. V and J are TRBV5-1 and TRBJ2-2; the match to TRBD1 covers 8 bases. The CDR3 spans 13 residues. Unmatched junction bases numbered 4, after V lost 7 bases and J lost 5 bases. Germline CDR1 is SGHRS and CDR2 is YFSETQ. The CDR3 loop is CASGQGGTGELFF. The DNA for the CDR3 is TGCGCCAGCGGACAGGGAGGTACCGGGGAGCTGTTTTTT.

This clone was seen only a few times. The rearrangement joins TRBV5-1 to TRBJ2-5; tentatively, D is TRBD1 (5 bases). CDR1 and CDR2 from the germline V gene are SGHRS and YFSETQ. V was pared by 0 bases and J by 4 bases, with 7 bases between. The CDR3 extends over 13 amino acids. CDR3 DNA: TGCGCCAGCAGCTTGGTGGGGCTAGAGACCCAGTACTTC. Its translation: CASSLVGLETQYF.

This clone was seen at least ten times. V usage is TRBV23-1 and J usage is TRBJ1-5, with D unresolved. TRBV23-1 is flagged as an ORF with uncertain function. Trimming left V 10 bases short and J 2 bases short, with 15 bases between. There are 14 residues in the CDR3. CDR3 residues: CATGISGGNQPQHF. The CDR3 region has the DNA TGCGCCACCGGAATCTCGGGAGGCAATCAGCCCCAGCATTTT.

The J gene is TRBJ2-2, the V gene TRBV6-1; no clear D gene. Germline V gene sequence: CDR1 MNHNS, CDR2 SASEGT. V shed 2 bases and J shed 8 bases, with 9 bases lying between them. The CDR3 consists of 13 residues. The DNA of the CDR3 is TGTGCCAGCAGTGAAAAGGTCGGGGGGGAGCTGTTTTTT. Translated: CASSEKVGGELFF.

The rearrangement links TRBV6-1 to TRBJ1-2; 8 nucleotides agree with TRBD1. Per germline, CDR1 MNHNS and CDR2 SASEGT. The J segment lost 7 bases and the V segment lost 7 bases, leaving 8 bases of the junction unmatched. The CDR3 has 13 residues. This chain's CDR3 is CASNGQGAGGYTF. CDR3 sequence (DNA): TGTGCCAGCAACGGGCAGGGGGCAGGTGGCTACACCTTC.

The V gene is TRBV5-1, the J gene TRBJ1-1; no reliable D call. Per germline, CDR1 SGHRS and CDR2 YFSETQ. Trimming took off 4 bases at V and 1 base at J, with 17 bases between the two ends. This CDR3 contains 16 residues. CDR3 residues: CASSHGLGSPNTEAFF. The CDR3 DNA sequence: TGCGCCAGCAGCCATGGACTTGGATCCCCGAACACTGAAGCTTTCTTT.

This clone was recorded at least ten times. This sequence joins TRBV4-3 and TRBJ2-7; D might be TRBD1 (5 bases). In germline, CDR1 is LGHNA, CDR2 YSLEER. This CDR3 is built from 15 residues. V was pared by 0 bases and J by 2 bases, with 11 bases between. The CDR3 spells CASSQDRSGPYEQYF. CDR3 nucleotides: TGCGCCAGCAGCCAAGACAGGTCAGGGCCCTACGAGCAGTACTTC.